The source of this T cell receptor (beta chain) is a study of OX40 agonist ivuxolimab in advanced cancers. Study summary: Patients enrolled in dose escalation were diagnosed with hepatocellular carcinoma, melanoma, renal cell or head and neck cancer. General study points: Antigen specificity was not determined for the expanded peripheral T cells.

The assay was immunoSEQ multiplex PCR, and TCRdb's table has in-frame clones only and misses some. The sample lists about 80,000 clones, around four fifths occurring once. As regards this clone: Its antigen remains unidentified.

The source was CD4+ or CD8+ T cells sorted from blood, collected in a trial of the OX40 agonist ivuxolimab. The sequence was obtained from an adult with an advanced solid tumor such as melanoma, head and neck, liver or kidney cancer.

CDR3 sequence reads: CASSPRGIYGYTF. The CDR3 DNA sequence: TGTGCCAGCAGCCCCCGGGGGATCTATGGCTACACCTTC. The chain recombines TRBV9 with TRBJ1-2, with D possibly matching TRBD1 (5 bases). Trimming took off 4 bases at V and 4 bases at J, with 11 bases between the two ends. Germline V lookup: CDR1 SGDLS, CDR2 YYNGEE. The CDR3 loop spans 13 amino acids.